A single sample gave rise to the 27 T cell receptor beta chains below, sequenced in a study of blood T cell repertoires in COVID-19. Profiled with immunoSEQ multiplex PCR; TCRdb holds only in-frame clones, not every one. The top ten hold around 1.9% of the sample, which has 200,000 or so clones, 80% to 90% seen once. Input material: peripheral blood. Receptors originate from a man in his 70s with active or convalescent COVID-19.

The chain is built from TRBV2 and TRBJ2-7; weak D call: TRBD2 (5 bases). The V end was cut by 7 bases, the J end by 4 bases, with 14 bases between. Germline CDR1 SNHLY, CDR2 FYNNEI. The CDR3 runs 13 residues. CDR3 in amino acids: CASTKGPGYEQYF. As DNA, the CDR3 is TGTGCCAGCACCAAGGGCCCGGGATACGAGCAGTACTTC.

The rearrangement uses TRBV7-9 and TRBJ1-4; D perhaps matches TRBD1 (6 bases). This CDR3 has 14 residues. Germline CDR1 SEHNR, CDR2 FQNEAQ (reference sequence). Trimming took off 6 bases at V and 4 bases at J, with 12 bases between the two ends. This chain's CDR3 is CASRVQGINEKLFF. The CDR3 nucleotides read TGTGCCAGCAGGGTACAGGGTATTAATGAAAAACTGTTTTTT. Full variable domain (missing parts from reference TRBV7-9 and TRBJ1-4): DTGVSQNPRHKITKRGQNVTFRCDPISEHNRLYWYRQTLGQGPEFLTYFQNEAQLEKSRLLSDRFSAERPKGSFSTLEIQRTEQGDSAMYLCASRVQGINEKLFFGSGTQLSVL.

The V call is TRBV6-5, the J call TRBJ1-6; no clear D gene. The CDR3 contains 14 residues. The V and J ends lost 1 base and 8 bases respectively, with 9 bases between them. Germline CDR1 reads MNHEY; CDR2 reads SVGAGI. The CDR3 spells CASSYYGVDSPLHF. The DNA of the CDR3 is TGTGCCAGCAGTTACTACGGGGTGGATTCACCCCTCCACTTT.

The rearrangement links TRBV19 to TRBJ2-3; the match to TRBD2 covers 13 bases. CDR1 is LNHDA, CDR2 SQIVND, per germline (reference sequence). CDR3 length: 18 residues. After removal of 2 bases from V and 9 bases from J, the junction contained 14 bases not matched to a gene. DNA of the CDR3: TGTGCCAGTAGTATAAACTCCGGGAGGACTAGCGGGAGAAAGACGCAGTATTTT. Translation gives CASSINSGRTSGRKTQYF.

The gene calls are TRBV10-3 and TRBJ1-1; TRBD1 aligns across 8 bases. V gave up 5 bases and J gave up 1 base; unmatched junction bases: 3. CDR1 is ENHRY, CDR2 SYGVKD, per germline. The length of the CDR3 is 14 residues. Here the CDR3 reads CAISQGAPNTEAFF. In DNA, the CDR3 is TGTGCCATCAGTCAGGGGGCGCCGAACACTGAAGCTTTCTTT.

This chain uses TRBV7-8 with TRBJ1-1; the D gene is possibly TRBD1 (5 bases). Germline values: CDR1 SGHVS, CDR2 FQNEAQ. This CDR3 region has 15 residues. V was shortened by 0 bases and J by 1 base, with 9 bases between the two germline ends. The CDR3 protein is CASSLAPTANTEAFF. CDR3 nucleotide sequence: TGTGCCAGCAGCTTAGCGCCGACAGCGAACACTGAAGCTTTCTTT.

The J gene is TRBJ2-3, the V gene TRBV11-2, with D perhaps TRBD1 (5 bases). Germline V CDR1 and CDR2: SGHAT, FQNNGV. The CDR3 consists of 16 residues. Trimming pared 1 base from V and 2 bases from J, leaving 13 bases between. The CDR3 sequence: CASSLGQGFPTDTQYF. In nucleotides, the CDR3 is TGTGCCAGCAGCTTAGGCCAGGGATTCCCCACAGATACGCAGTATTTT. Filled out from reference TRBV11-2 and TRBJ2-3, the complete variable domain reads EAGVAQSPRYKIIEKRQSVAFWCNPISGHATLYWYQQILGQGPKLLIQFQNNGVVDDSQLPKDRFSAERLKGVDSTLKIQPAKLEDSAVYLCASSLGQGFPTDTQYFGPGTRLTVL.

V and J are TRBV7-8 and TRBJ2-2; 9 bases map to TRBD2. The CDR3 length is 16 residues. V shed 1 base, J shed 4 bases, and the junction held 4 bases outside the gene matches. Germline CDR1 SGHVS, CDR2 FQNEAQ. CDR3 sequence: CASSLGLAGPTGELFF. DNA of the CDR3: TGTGCCAGCAGCTTAGGTCTAGCGGGACCCACCGGGGAGCTGTTTTTT.

The V gene is TRBV5-6, the J gene TRBJ2-2; a weak D match, TRBD2 (5 bases). CDR1 SGHDT and CDR2 YYEEEE come from the germline V gene. Trimming cost V 1 base and J 1 base, with 14 bases left between them. This CDR3 comprises 17 residues. The DNA for the CDR3 is TGTGCCAGCAGCTTGTATGTGCAGGAGGTGAACACCGGGGAGCTGTTTTTT. Its translation is CASSLYVQEVNTGELFF.

This rearrangement joins TRBV21-1 to TRBJ1-1; TRBD1, as called in the table, went unchecked against the DNA. TRBV21-1 is an annotated pseudogene. The CDR3 covers 16 residues. CDR3 residues: CASSQDRTDSNTEAFF. CDR3 coding DNA: TGTGCCAGCAGCCAAGACAGGACGGATTCGAACACTGAAGCTTTCTTT.

This clone was observed once. The chain couples TRBV5-6 to TRBJ1-1; D is ambiguous. The ends were cut back, 3 bases at V and 2 bases at J, with 11 bases in the middle. This CDR3 comprises 14 residues. CDR1 and CDR2 from the germline V gene are SGHDT and YYEEEE. The CDR3 protein is CASSSLGGNTEAFF. The CDR3 DNA reads as TGTGCCAGCAGCTCACTTGGAGGTAACACTGAAGCTTTCTTT. The entire variable domain, with the rest obtained from reference TRBV5-6 and TRBJ1-1, is as follows: DAGVTQSPTHLIKTRGQQVTLRCSPKSGHDTVSWYQQALGQGPQFIFQYYEEEERQRGNFPDRFSGHQFPNYSSELNVNALLLGDSALYLCASSSLGGNTEAFFGQGTRLTVV.

V usage is TRBV27 and J usage is TRBJ2-1; D may be TRBD2 (5 bases). Germline V gives CDR1 MNHEY, CDR2 SMNVEV (reference sequence). The CDR3 is 13 amino acids. The V gene lost 6 bases and the J gene lost 7 bases, with 13 bases spanning the gap. The CDR3 sequence: CASRPRVANEQFF. DNA for the CDR3: TGTGCCAGCAGACCGAGGGTGGCGAATGAGCAGTTCTTC.

Comments on this clone: One junction end disagrees with the germline gene, perhaps due to a read error. This sequence joins TRBV2 and TRBJ1-4; TRBD1 agrees at 7 bases. Per the germline V gene, CDR1 is SNHLY and CDR2 is FYNNEI. CDR3 length: 10 residues. In DNA form, the CDR3 reads TGTGCCAGCAGTGAATCGGGACAGATTTTT. Amino acids: CASSESGQIF. Based on the CDR3 plus reference TRBV2 and TRBJ1-4, the full variable domain is EPEVTQTPSHQVTQMGQEVILRCVPISNHLYFYWYRQILGQKVEFLVSFYNNEISEKSEIFDDQFSVERPDGSNFTLKIRSTKLEDSAMYFCASSESGQIFGSGTQLSVL.

This sequence joins TRBV27 and TRBJ2-7, with D possibly being TRBD1 (5 bases). The CDR3 loop spans 13 amino acids. The V gene's germline CDR1 is MNHEY and CDR2 SMNVEV (reference sequence). V shed 5 bases and J shed 3 bases, with 11 bases lying between them. CDR3 sequence reads: CASSLGRVYEQYF. In DNA, the CDR3 is TGTGCCAGCAGTCTTGGCAGGGTCTACGAGCAGTACTTC.

The chain joins TRBV3-1 (or the pseudogene TRBV3-2) to TRBJ2-2; D ambiguous. The CDR3 covers 13 residues. Per germline, CDR1 LGHDT and CDR2 YNNKEL (reference sequence). Trimming removed 4 bases from V and 1 base from J, with 4 bases in between. For the CDR3, the DNA is TGTGCCAGCAGCCTACAGAACACCGGGGAGCTGTTTTTT. Protein: CASSLQNTGELFF.

This clone was seen only once. This chain uses TRBV29-1 with TRBJ1-5, with 10 bases aligning to TRBD1. Looked up from germline, CDR1 is SQVTM and CDR2 is ANQGSEA. The CDR3 contains 15 residues. After removal of 6 bases from V and 3 bases from J, the junction contained 8 bases not matched to a gene. CDR3 protein: CSVATGTGDNQPQHF. The CDR3 coding sequence is TGCAGCGTGGCGACCGGGACAGGGGACAATCAGCCCCAGCATTTT.

This clone has a single count. CDR3 sequence reads: CSVDSGPATNEQFF. In nucleotides, the CDR3 is TGCAGCGTTGATTCAGGGCCGGCTACTAATGAGCAGTTCTTC. The chain has TRBV29-1 and TRBJ2-1; weak D call: TRBD1 (5 bases). Germline assignment: CDR1 SQVTM and CDR2 ANQGSEA. Between the trimmed V and J ends, which lost 3 bases and 7 bases, there was a span of 16 bases. This CDR3 region has 14 residues.

The chain joins TRBV4-1 to TRBJ1-1; D perhaps matches TRBD1 (5 bases). CDR1 is MGHRA and CDR2 is YSYEKL in the germline V gene. Trimming stripped 4 bases from V and 2 bases from J, with 11 bases between. CDR3 length equals 14 residues. CDR3 DNA: TGCGCCAGCAGCCCGGGGGGGGGAAACACTGAAGCTTTCTTT. Its translation: CASSPGGGNTEAFF.

This sequence joins TRBV30 and TRBJ1-5; maybe TRBD1 (6 bases). The CDR3 consists of 16 residues. V lost 2 bases to trimming and J lost 2 bases, with 16 bases between them. Per germline, CDR1 GTSNPN and CDR2 SVGIG (reference sequence). CDR3 loop: CAWSNLAGAGNQPQHF. The CDR3 nucleotides read TGTGCCTGGAGTAACCTTGCAGGGGCCGGCAATCAGCCCCAGCATTTT.

The chain couples TRBV28 to TRBJ1-1; D is ambiguous. V was cut by 6 bases and J by 6 bases, with 14 bases left in between. The CDR3 totals 13 residues. The V gene's germline CDR1 is MDHEN and CDR2 SYDVKM. This CDR3 is CASRQVIGSEAFF. CDR3 sequence (DNA): TGTGCCAGCAGGCAGGTAATAGGTTCTGAAGCTTTCTTT. Variable domain in full (rest from reference TRBV28 and TRBJ1-1): DVKVTQSSRYLVKRTGEKVFLECVQDMDHENMFWYRQDPGLGLRLIYFSYDVKMKEKGDIPEGYSVSREKKERFSLILESASTNQTSMYLCASRQVIGSEAFFGQGTRLTVV.

The rearrangement uses TRBV7-9 and TRBJ1-2; D may be TRBD1 (6 bases). The CDR3 contains 13 residues. The V and J ends lost 11 bases and 8 bases respectively, with 21 bases between them. Germline V gene data show CDR1 as SEHNR and CDR2 as FQNEAQ (reference sequence). The CDR3 DNA reads TGTGCCGTTACCGGCCGACAGGACTGGGGCTACACCTTC. Protein: CAVTGRQDWGYTF. Looking up the rest from reference TRBV7-9 and TRBJ1-2 gives the full variable domain: DTGVSQNPRHKITKRGQNVTFRCDPISEHNRLYWYRQTLGQGPEFLTYFQNEAQLEKSRLLSDRFSAERPKGSFSTLEIQRTEQGDSAMYLCAVTGRQDWGYTFGSGTRLTVV.

This clone has a handful of counts. The gene calls are TRBV18 and TRBJ1-1; perhaps TRBD1 as D (5 bases). CDR1 KGHSH and CDR2 LQKENI come from the germline V gene. Deletions cut 3 bases from V and 4 bases from J, with 9 bases between. This CDR3 region has 13 residues. The CDR3: CASSPSGPTEAFF. The DNA of the CDR3 is TGTGCCAGCTCACCGTCAGGGCCCACTGAAGCTTTCTTT.

The sample holds one count of this clone. The chain employs TRBV19 and TRBJ2-7; 10 nucleotides line up with TRBD1. V shed 5 bases and J 4 bases; nucleotides not matched to a gene: 8. This CDR3 is 15 amino acids long. Germline V lookup: CDR1 LNHDA, CDR2 SQIVND (reference sequence). CDR3 loop: CASSAWTGGWYEQYF. For the CDR3, the DNA is TGTGCCAGTAGTGCCTGGACAGGGGGTTGGTACGAGCAGTACTTC.

V usage is TRBV10-3 and J usage is TRBJ2-1; 13 positions match TRBD2. Germline V gene lookup returns CDR1 ENHRY and CDR2 SYGVKD. The CDR3 has 16 amino acids. Unmatched junction bases numbered 6, after V lost 3 bases and J lost 7 bases. The CDR3 bases are TGTGCCATCAGTGAAGGGGGACTAGCGGGAAATAATGAGCAGTTCTTC. Protein sequence: CAISEGGLAGNNEQFF.

This chain joins TRBV23-1 and TRBJ2-2, with unresolved D. TRBV23-1 is marked as an open reading frame, function uncertain. The V end lost 11 bases, the J end lost 6 bases, and 28 bases lay between the germline ends. CDR3 size: 17 residues. CDR3 coding DNA: TGCGCCCCAATCAAGCGTCCAAACCCAAGAACACCCGGGGAGCTGTTTTTT. It yields the protein CAPIKRPNPRTPGELFF.

The chain has TRBV5-6 and TRBJ1-1; 8 nucleotides match TRBD1. The junction had 7 bases not matched to a gene; V was cut back by 6 bases and J by 6 bases. CDR3 length: 13 residues. The germline CDR1 and CDR2 sequences are SGHDT and YYEEEE. The CDR3 region has the DNA TGTGCCAGCAAACAGGGGGGCGCAGCTGAAGCTTTCTTT. This translates into CASKQGGAAEAFF.

The V gene is TRBV18, the J gene TRBJ2-2; D is uncertain. The germline CDR1 and CDR2 sequences are KGHSH and LQKENI. Trimming left V 0 bases short and J 4 bases short, with 3 bases between. This CDR3 has 13 amino acids. As DNA, the CDR3 is TGTGCCAGCTCACCACCCGGCACCGGGGAGCTGTTTTTT. Translating gives CASSPPGTGELFF.